A selection of T cell receptor beta chains follows, all from one sample in a study of T cell changes during pregnancy in multiple sclerosis. Assay used: immunoSEQ multiplex PCR; TCRdb lists only in-frame clones, some missing. The sample has fewer than 80,000 clones, roughly 92% seen once. The input for sequencing was peripheral blood, taken in the third trimester of pregnancy. All receptors derive from a female donor in good health, enrolled as a control in a pregnancy study. Both conserved end residues are trimmed from each CDR3.

v_gene,len,CDR3aa
TRBV11-2,10,ASRITGDEQY
TRBV30,10,AWGQSNTEAF
TRBV7-3,14,ASSNPPGGAAGELF
TRBV5-8,14,ASSKGSGNFYNEQF
TRBV5-5,12,ASSLAQGFTEAF
TRBV6-6,13,ASSDPGTGVYEQF
TRBV5-6,12,ASSLGQLNQPQH
TRBV28,9,ASRGDYEQY
TRBV5-8,9,ASSSMGVQF
TRBV5-6,12,ASTYDGSSYEQY
TRBV4-2,13,ASSQGREGNTEAF
TRBV4-1,11,ASSQLGVTEAF
TRBV5-7,8,ASSLVEGT
TRBV28,11,ASYTGQGSGQY
TRBV19,13,ASSDFSSGANVLT
TRBV11-2,13,ASSQEGGMNTEAF
TRBV7-9,10,ASSLTAYEQY
TRBV9,13,ASSRVGPSTDTQY
TRBV6-5,11,ASSYGRGYEQY
TRBV5-8,14,ASSLGTSGTYNEQF
TRBV29-1,8,SVAGGGYT
TRBV2,12,ASRGERIRETQY
TRBV2,14,ASSRRQVVGNQPQH
TRBV30,10,ALTPGEGGYT
TRBV4-1,13,ASSQDRGRDYGYT
TRBV19,13,ASNRGLAADYEQY
TRBV19,11,ASLRTTTGELF
TRBV19,11,ASSRSGSYEQY
TRBV28,10,ASSVEYNEQF
TRBV27,14,ASSPWAGGANYGYT
TRBV5-1,17,ASSLGRLSERGGYNEQF
TRBV9,16,ASSVAGGGDSAGNEQY
TRBV25-1,9,ASSTGETQY
TRBV7-9,14,ASSLGLHRGEREQY
TRBV11-3,15,ASSFPGLAGDGNEQF
TRBV6-5,10,ASSGLVGELF
TRBV14,12,ASSQREGRNEQF
TRBV7-9,13,ASSLRQGVWETQY
TRBV7-3,14,ASSLQRGSSYNEQF
TRBV7-8,13,ASSPDTNFNYGYT
TRBV30,13,AWSVPGGNNYGYT
TRBV7-9,13,ASSPRGDSNQPQH
TRBV7-6,11,ASSPLGNTEAF
TRBV27,10,ASSRGTYEQY
TRBV7-8,12,ASRGDRGPGKLF
TRBV14,12,ASSQLASTDTQY
TRBV5-5,15,ASSWVQGAGMNTEAF
TRBV30,10,AWTGVKNIQY
TRBV7-8,11,ASSTQGPGRVF
TRBV7-9,15,ASSFKGSSSTSYEQY
TRBV27,12,ASSSGASTDTQY
TRBV18,12,ASSQGANTGELF
TRBV30,10,AWSRQGGEQY
TRBV27,11,ASSFRGNYGYT
TRBV9,13,ASSVDAGTYNEQF
TRBV14,13,ASSRQGLAGGELF
TRBV5-4,15,ASSSPLAGEGEETQY